The next 31 T cell receptor beta chains were all read from a single sample in a study of monozygotic twins with inflammatory bowel disease. TCRdb re-called the 5' RACE reads; one entry per CDR3 protein, DNA not given. The sample's table shows over 350,000 distinct CDR3 sequences. Sequences were obtained from blood. All receptors derive from a human donor with ulcerative colitis or Crohn's disease, or a healthy co-twin of an affected twin (not recorded which).

This chain links TRBV18 with TRBJ2-7; TCRdb outputs TRBD1, but without DNA this stays unchecked. Germline CDR1 and CDR2: KGHSH and LQKENI. CDR3 size: 16 residues. CDR3 region: CASSPPGQGPLYEQYF.

This sequence joins TRBV4-2 and TRBJ2-1; TCRdb picks TRBD2, but there is no DNA to check that call. Germline CDR1 is LGHNA and CDR2 is YNFKEQ. The CDR3 is 16 residues long. The CDR3 protein is CASSQAGLAVDNEQFF.

V and J are TRBV6-2 or TRBV6-3 and TRBJ2-1; TCRdb's D gene call, TRBD2, goes unchecked for lack of DNA. Per the germline V gene, CDR1 is MNHEY and CDR2 is SVGEGT. The CDR3 contains 16 residues. This chain's CDR3 is CASSSGTSVSYNEQFF.

The chain has TRBV20-1 and TRBJ1-4; TCRdb's D call, TRBD1, is unchecked because there is no DNA. Germline assignment: CDR1 DFQATT and CDR2 SNEGSKA (reference sequence). CDR3 length equals 13 residues. This CDR3 is CSASDSVQEKLFF.

The chain links TRBV4-1 to TRBJ2-5. The germline V gene encodes CDR1 MGHRA and CDR2 YSYEKL. The CDR3 sequence is 14 residues long. The CDR3 spells CASSLIVGSRTQYF.

The rearrangement links TRBV7-3 to TRBJ2-2; TCRdb selects TRBD1, and the lack of DNA leaves this call unchecked. The V gene's germline CDR1 is SGHTA and CDR2 FQGTGA. This CDR3 region has 14 residues. The CDR3 sequence is CASSKTGGTGELFF.

The chain employs TRBV30 and TRBJ1-6. The CDR3 is 15 residues long. CDR1 and CDR2 from the germline V gene are GTSNPN and SVGIG (reference sequence). CDR3: CAWSVRGSYNSPLHF.

The rearrangement links TRBV7-9 to TRBJ2-7; TCRdb returns TRBD2, unconfirmable since there is no DNA. CDR3 length: 14 amino acids. The V gene's germline CDR1 is SEHNR and CDR2 FQNEAQ (reference sequence). CDR3: CASSLSQARFEQYF.

This sequence joins TRBV6-5 and TRBJ2-3; TCRdb outputs TRBD1, but without DNA this stays unchecked. Germline V gives CDR1 MNHEY, CDR2 SVGAGI. The CDR3 consists of 16 residues. The CDR3 loop reads CASSYSATGGPDTQYF.

This chain connects TRBV20-1 to TRBJ2-3; the TRBD2 assignment by TCRdb is unverifiable without DNA. The CDR3 is made up of 15 amino acids. CDR1 DFQATT and CDR2 SNEGSKA come from the germline V gene (reference sequence). The CDR3 here is CTKSPGLGSTDTQYF.

CDR3 region: CASSVEGTLFYNEQFF. The chain recombines TRBV9 with TRBJ2-1. CDR1 and CDR2 (germline): SGDLS, YYNGEE. The CDR3 sequence is 16 residues long.

The gene calls are TRBV30 and TRBJ2-1. Germline assignment: CDR1 GTSNPN and CDR2 SVGIG (reference sequence). The CDR3 is made up of 14 amino acids. CDR3 residues: CAWDLPTDYNEQFF.

The chain combines TRBV29-1 with TRBJ2-1; TCRdb outputs TRBD1, but without DNA this stays unchecked. Germline V gives CDR1 SQVTM, CDR2 ANQGSEA. This CDR3 spans 14 amino acids. CDR3 amino acids: CSVMGTGIYNEQFF.

The chain recombines TRBV4-3 with TRBJ2-4; no DNA is available, so the TRBD1 call from TCRdb remains unchecked. The CDR3 extends over 16 amino acids. Per the germline V gene, CDR1 is LGHNA and CDR2 is YSLEER. CDR3 sequence reads: CASSQEVTGTWNIQYF.

The chain recombines TRBV4-3 with TRBJ1-1. The CDR3 is made up of 13 amino acids. Germline values: CDR1 LGHNA, CDR2 YSLEER. The CDR3 sequence is CASSPRRGTEAFF.

V gene TRBV20-1 combines with J gene TRBJ1-5; the D call of TRBD1 rests on TCRdb alone, since no DNA is present to check it. Germline-derived CDR1 and CDR2 are DFQATT and SNEGSKA (reference sequence). This CDR3 contains 15 residues. The CDR3 region is CSAPRGGTVNQPQHF.

The chain joins TRBV20-1 to TRBJ2-4; there is no DNA to check the TCRdb D call of TRBD1. The CDR3 runs to 12 residues. Germline V gives CDR1 DFQATT, CDR2 SNEGSKA (reference sequence). This CDR3 reads CSVWGAENIQYF.

This chain links TRBV7-3 with TRBJ2-1; TCRdb picks TRBD1, but there is no DNA to check that call. Germline V gives CDR1 SGHTA, CDR2 FQGTGA. This CDR3 has 17 residues. The CDR3 spells CASSSGTGYGPYNEQFF.

The chain carries TRBV7-3 and TRBJ2-7; absent DNA, TCRdb's TRBD2 call cannot be checked. Germline CDR1 and CDR2: SGHTA and FQGTGA. This CDR3 is 15 amino acids long. This chain's CDR3 is CASSLYKAGSYEQYF.

The CDR3 is CSARRQGLTDTQYF. This chain uses TRBV20-1 with TRBJ2-3; the D gene TCRdb calls, TRBD1, cannot be checked with no DNA. Looked up from germline, CDR1 is DFQATT and CDR2 is SNEGSKA (reference sequence). The CDR3 is 14 residues long.

J is TRBJ1-5 and V is TRBV19. Germline V gene lookup returns CDR1 LNHDA and CDR2 SQIVND (reference sequence). The length of the CDR3 is 16 residues. CDR3: CASSIDLGSSNQPQHF.

The V call is TRBV16, the J call TRBJ2-7; TCRdb proposes TRBD1, but this gene call is untestable without DNA. Germline V gives CDR1 KGHSY, CDR2 FQNENV. This CDR3 region has 15 residues. CDR3: CASSQPGGSPYEQYF.

The CDR3 sequence: CASRTAGGPYNEQFF. V gene TRBV28 combines with J gene TRBJ2-1; TCRdb proposes TRBD2, but this gene call is untestable without DNA. Germline loops: CDR1 MDHEN, CDR2 SYDVKM. The CDR3 extends over 15 amino acids.

The chain combines TRBV7-9 with TRBJ2-7; the D call from TCRdb, TRBD1, cannot be confirmed without DNA. Germline V CDR1 and CDR2: SEHNR, FQNEAQ (reference sequence). This CDR3 has 14 residues. CDR3 protein: CASSSQGARNEQYF.

This chain connects TRBV29-1 to TRBJ2-1; TCRdb gives TRBD2 as the D gene, but with no DNA this cannot be confirmed. From germline, CDR1 is SQVTM and CDR2 ANQGSEA. The CDR3 has 15 amino acids. CDR3 amino acids: CSVEPSSGGASEQFF.

CDR3 protein: CASSRWRLNSPLHF. The chain has TRBV12-3 or TRBV12-4 and TRBJ1-6. The CDR3 extends over 14 amino acids.

The V gene is TRBV20-1, the J gene TRBJ2-5; TCRdb's D call of TRBD2 is untestable without DNA. The CDR3 covers 14 residues. Germline V gene data show CDR1 as DFQATT and CDR2 as SNEGSKA (reference sequence). The CDR3 is CSASTSGGQETQYF.

This sequence joins TRBV28 and TRBJ2-2; TCRdb names TRBD1, which stays unverified in the absence of DNA. Germline V CDR1 and CDR2: MDHEN, SYDVKM. The length of the CDR3 is 12 residues. The chain's CDR3 is CAGSGNTGELFF.

This sequence joins TRBV18 and TRBJ2-1; TCRdb indicates TRBD2, and absent DNA this call remains unverified. The CDR3 extends over 16 amino acids. Germline-derived CDR1 and CDR2 are KGHSH and LQKENI. CDR3 sequence: CASSPRSGGAYNEQFF.

The rearrangement uses TRBV15 and TRBJ2-7. The CDR3 contains 14 residues. CDR1 LNHNV and CDR2 YYDKDF come from the germline V gene (reference sequence). CDR3 sequence reads: CATSREELDYEQYF. The whole variable domain, filled in from reference TRBV15 and TRBJ2-7, reads DAMVIQNPRYQVTQFGKPVTLSCSQTLNHNVMYWYQQKSSQAPKLLFHYYDKDFNNEADTPDNFQSRRPNTSFCFLDIRSPGLGDTAMYLCATSREELDYEQYFGPGTRLTVT.

The V call is TRBV20-1, the J call TRBJ2-1; the TCRdb call, TRBD1, lacks DNA for checking. The CDR3 is 13 amino acids. CDR1 and CDR2 (germline): DFQATT, SNEGSKA (reference sequence). CDR3 sequence reads: CSAIPGHGWEQFF.